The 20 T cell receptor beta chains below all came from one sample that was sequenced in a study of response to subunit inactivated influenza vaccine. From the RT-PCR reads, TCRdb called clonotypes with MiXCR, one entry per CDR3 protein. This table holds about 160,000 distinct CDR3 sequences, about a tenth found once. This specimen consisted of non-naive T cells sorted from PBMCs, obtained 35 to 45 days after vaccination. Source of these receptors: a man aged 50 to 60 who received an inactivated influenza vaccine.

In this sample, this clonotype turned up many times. CDR3 sequence (DNA): TGTGCCACCAGCAGAGATGGGGCACGGACCTACGAGCAGTACTTC. It is translated as CATSRDGARTYEQYF. This chain links TRBV15 with TRBJ2-7, with D possibly being TRBD1 (5 bases). The CDR3 runs to 15 residues. Deletions cut 0 bases from V and 2 bases from J, with 11 bases between. In germline, CDR1 is LNHNV, CDR2 YYDKDF (reference sequence).

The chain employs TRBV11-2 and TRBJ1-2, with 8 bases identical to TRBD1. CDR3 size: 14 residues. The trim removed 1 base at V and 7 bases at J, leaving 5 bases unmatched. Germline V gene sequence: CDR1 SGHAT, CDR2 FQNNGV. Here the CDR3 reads CASSLVGRGPGYTF. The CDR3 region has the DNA TGTGCCAGCAGCTTAGTCGGCAGGGGGCCTGGCTACACCTTC.

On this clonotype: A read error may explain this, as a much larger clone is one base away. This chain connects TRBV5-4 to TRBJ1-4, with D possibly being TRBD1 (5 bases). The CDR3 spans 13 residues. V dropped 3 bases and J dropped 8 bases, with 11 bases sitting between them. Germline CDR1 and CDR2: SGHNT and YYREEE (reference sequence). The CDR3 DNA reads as TGTGCCAGCAGCTCGGATGAGGGGGAAAAACTGTTTTTT. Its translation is CASSSDEGEKLFF.

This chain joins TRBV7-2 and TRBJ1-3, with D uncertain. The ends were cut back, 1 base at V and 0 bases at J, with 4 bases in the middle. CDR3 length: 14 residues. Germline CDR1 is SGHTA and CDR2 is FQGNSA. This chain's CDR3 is CASSLVFSGNTIYF. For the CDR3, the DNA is TGTGCCAGCAGCTTAGTCTTCTCTGGAAACACCATATATTTT.

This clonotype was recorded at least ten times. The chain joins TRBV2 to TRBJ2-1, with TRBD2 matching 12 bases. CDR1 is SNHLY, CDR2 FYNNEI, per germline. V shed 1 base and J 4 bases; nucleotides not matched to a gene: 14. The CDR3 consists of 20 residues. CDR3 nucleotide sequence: TGTGCCAGCAGTGAAGGGGGTTCTAGCGGGGGGGCCCCTCTTTACAATGAGCAGTTCTTC. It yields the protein CASSEGGSSGGAPLYNEQFF.

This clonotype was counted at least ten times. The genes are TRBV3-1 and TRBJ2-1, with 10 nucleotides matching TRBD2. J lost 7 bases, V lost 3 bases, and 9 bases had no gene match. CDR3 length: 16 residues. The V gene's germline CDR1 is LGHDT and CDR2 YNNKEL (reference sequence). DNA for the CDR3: TGTGCCAGCAGCCACAGTTCTAGCGGGAGTAGAAATGAGCAGTTCTTC. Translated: CASSHSSSGSRNEQFF.

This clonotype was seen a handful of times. The CDR3 DNA follows: TGCAGCGTTAAGCGGGGTGGGTCCTACAATGAGCAGTTCTTC. This encodes CSVKRGGSYNEQFF. V gene TRBV20-1 combines with J gene TRBJ2-1; 7 bases fit TRBD2. CDR1 is DFQATT, CDR2 SNEGSKA, per germline (reference sequence). The CDR3 sequence is 14 residues long.

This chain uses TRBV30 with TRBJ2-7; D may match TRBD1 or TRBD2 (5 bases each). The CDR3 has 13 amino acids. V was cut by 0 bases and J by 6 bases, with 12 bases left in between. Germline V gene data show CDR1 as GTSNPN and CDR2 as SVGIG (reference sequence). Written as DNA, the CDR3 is TGTGCCTGGAGTGTTTCCGGGGCGGGCGAGCAGTACTTC. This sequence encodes CAWSVSGAGEQYF.

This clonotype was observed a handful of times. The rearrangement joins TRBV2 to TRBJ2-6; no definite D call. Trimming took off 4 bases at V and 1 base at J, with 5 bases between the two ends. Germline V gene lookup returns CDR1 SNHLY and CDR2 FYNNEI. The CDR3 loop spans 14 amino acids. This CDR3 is CASSVFSGANVLTF. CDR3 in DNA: TGTGCCAGCAGTGTTTTTTCTGGGGCCAACGTCCTGACTTTC.

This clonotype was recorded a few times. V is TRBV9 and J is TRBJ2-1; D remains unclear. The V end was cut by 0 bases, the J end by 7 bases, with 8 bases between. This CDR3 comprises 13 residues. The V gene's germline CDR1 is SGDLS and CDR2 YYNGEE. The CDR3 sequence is CASSVASVNEQFF. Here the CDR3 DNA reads TGTGCCAGCAGCGTAGCTTCCGTGAATGAGCAGTTCTTC.

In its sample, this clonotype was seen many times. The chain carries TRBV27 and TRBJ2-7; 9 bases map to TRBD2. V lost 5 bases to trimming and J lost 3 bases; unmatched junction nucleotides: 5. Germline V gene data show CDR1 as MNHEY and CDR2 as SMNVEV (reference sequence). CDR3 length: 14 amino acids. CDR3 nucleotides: TGTGCCAGCAGTGAGGGACTAGCCAACTACGAGCAGTACTTC. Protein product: CASSEGLANYEQYF.

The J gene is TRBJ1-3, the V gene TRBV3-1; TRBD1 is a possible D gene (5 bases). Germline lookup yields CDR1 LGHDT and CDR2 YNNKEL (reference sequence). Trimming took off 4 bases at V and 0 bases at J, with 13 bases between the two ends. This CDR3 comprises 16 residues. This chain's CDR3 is CASSRQGWGSGNTIYF. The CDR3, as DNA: TGTGCCAGCAGCCGGCAGGGTTGGGGCTCTGGAAACACCATATATTTT. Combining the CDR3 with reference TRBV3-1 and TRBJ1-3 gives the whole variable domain DTAVSQTPKYLVTQMGNDKSIKCEQNLGHDTMYWYKQDSKKFLKIMFSYNNKELIINETVPNRFSPKSPDKAHLNLHINSLELGDSAVYFCASSRQGWGSGNTIYFGEGSWLTVV.

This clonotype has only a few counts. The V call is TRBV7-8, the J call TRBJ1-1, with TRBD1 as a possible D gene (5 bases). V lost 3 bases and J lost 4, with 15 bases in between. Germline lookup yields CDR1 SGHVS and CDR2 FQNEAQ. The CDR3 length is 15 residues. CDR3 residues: CASSFVVGVGTEAFF. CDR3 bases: TGTGCCAGCAGCTTCGTCGTGGGGGTGGGCACTGAAGCTTTCTTT.

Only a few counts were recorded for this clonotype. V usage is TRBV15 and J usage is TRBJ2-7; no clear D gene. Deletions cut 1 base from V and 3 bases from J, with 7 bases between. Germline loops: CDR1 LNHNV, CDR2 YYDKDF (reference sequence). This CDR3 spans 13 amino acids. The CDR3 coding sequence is TGTGCCACCAGCAGAGTGACGGGCTACGAGCAGTACTTC. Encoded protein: CATSRVTGYEQYF. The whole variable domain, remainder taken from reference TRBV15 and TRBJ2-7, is DAMVIQNPRYQVTQFGKPVTLSCSQTLNHNVMYWYQQKSSQAPKLLFHYYDKDFNNEADTPDNFQSRRPNTSFCFLDIRSPGLGDTAMYLCATSRVTGYEQYFGPGTRLTVT.

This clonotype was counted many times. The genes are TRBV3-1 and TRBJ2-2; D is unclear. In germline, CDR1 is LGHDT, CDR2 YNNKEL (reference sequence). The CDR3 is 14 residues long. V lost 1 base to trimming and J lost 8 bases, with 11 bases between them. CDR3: CASSQGATSGELFF. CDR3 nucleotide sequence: TGTGCCAGCAGCCAAGGGGCCACGTCGGGGGAGCTGTTTTTT.

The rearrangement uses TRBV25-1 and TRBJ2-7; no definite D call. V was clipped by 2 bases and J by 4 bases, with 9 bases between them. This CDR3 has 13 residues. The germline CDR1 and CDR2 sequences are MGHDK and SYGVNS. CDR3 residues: CASSEVSTYEQYF. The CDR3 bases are TGTGCCAGCAGTGAAGTATCAACTTACGAGCAGTACTTC.

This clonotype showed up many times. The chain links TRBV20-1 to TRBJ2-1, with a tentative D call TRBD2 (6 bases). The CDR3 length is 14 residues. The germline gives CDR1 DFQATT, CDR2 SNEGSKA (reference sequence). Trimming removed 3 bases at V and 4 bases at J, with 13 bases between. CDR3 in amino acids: CSASILARYNEQFF. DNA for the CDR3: TGCAGTGCTAGTATTCTAGCGCGATACAATGAGCAGTTCTTC.

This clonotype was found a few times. In nucleotides, the CDR3 is TGCAGTGCTAGATCTAACTTTTACTCTGGGGCCAACGTCCTGACTTTC. Translated: CSARSNFYSGANVLTF. The genes are TRBV20-1 and TRBJ2-6; D not resolved. Germline CDR1 DFQATT, CDR2 SNEGSKA (reference sequence). V was trimmed by 2 bases and J by 0 bases, leaving 11 bases between them. The CDR3 runs 16 residues.

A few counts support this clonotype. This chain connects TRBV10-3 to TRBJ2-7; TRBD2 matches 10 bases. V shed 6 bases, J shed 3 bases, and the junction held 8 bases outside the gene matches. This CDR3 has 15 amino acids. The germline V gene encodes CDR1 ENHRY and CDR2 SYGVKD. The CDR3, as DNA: TGTGCCATCAGAGGGGTGACTAGCGGGCTCTACGAGCAGTACTTC. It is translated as CAIRGVTSGLYEQYF.

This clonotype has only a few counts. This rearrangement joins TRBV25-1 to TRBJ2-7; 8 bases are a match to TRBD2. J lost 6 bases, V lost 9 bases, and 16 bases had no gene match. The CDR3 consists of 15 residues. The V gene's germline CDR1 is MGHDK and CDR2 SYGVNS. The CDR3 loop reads CARLRIQAGATEQYF. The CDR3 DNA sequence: TGTGCCAGACTCCGGATACAAGCGGGGGCTACCGAGCAGTACTTC.